This TCR beta chain was sequenced during a study of PD-1 blockade in classical Hodgkin lymphoma. Study-level information: Nivolumab dosed at 3 mg/kg went to patients intravenously every 2 weeks. Overall study results and limits: Researchers reported that CD4+ TCR diversity, though not CD8+, rose significantly by C4D1. The baseline diversity of complete responders showed similarity to that of newly diagnosed patients. Relative to healthy donors, newly diagnosed patients reportedly had lower baseline TCR diversity, which was reported as lower still in relapsed/refractory patients.

After autologous stem cell transplantation all patients relapsed, and prior brentuximab vedotin exposure differed between cohorts. Some clones are missing from TCRdb's copy, which holds only in-frame ones; the method was immunoSEQ multiplex PCR. This table has tens of thousands of clones, roughly 71% appearing once. The germline V and J ends were trimmed by 0 bases and 2 bases, with 14 bases remaining between them. Germline CDR1 reads MGHRA; CDR2 reads YSYEKL. The CDR3 is made up of 16 amino acids. About this clone itself: Its antigen is still unknown.

Sequenced material: peripheral blood mononuclear cells (PBMCs), taken before the second cycle of nivolumab. The TCR sequence derives from a human donor with classical Hodgkin lymphoma. The chain has TRBV4-1 and TRBJ2-7, with D perhaps assigned TRBD1 or TRBD2 (5 bases each). CDR3 region: CASSQDSGLMTYEQYF. The CDR3 DNA reads as TGCGCCAGCAGCCAAGATTCGGGGCTGATGACCTACGAGCAGTACTTC.